This TCR beta chain was found in a study of blood T cells in healthy people across ages. PCR was performed a second time for roughly 7 to 11 cycles using a sample-barcoded 5' primer and a J-beta primer mix. TCRdb re-derived calls from the 5' RACE reads in MiXCR, one entry per CDR3 protein. The repertoire holds over 1,500,000 distinct CDR3 sequences, with about two fifths as singletons. This clonotype was observed a few times. Its matching antigen is unknown. The CDR3 runs 15 residues. Losses at the gene ends were 7 bases for V and 3 bases for J; bases not matched to a gene: 11. Germline V gene sequence: CDR1 MNHNS, CDR2 SASEGT. Overall study results and limits: PBMCs went unsorted, and a conclusive naive versus antigen-experienced comparison was therefore prevented.

Each individual donor underwent a draw of about 11 milliliters of peripheral blood. The chain uses TRBV6-1 and TRBJ1-2; 7 bases agree with TRBD1. The source is a human donor in good health. Sequenced material: blood. The DNA of the CDR3 is TGTGCCAGCAACTTAGACGGGACAGATTACTATGGCTACACCTTC. This sequence encodes CASNLDGTDYYGYTF.